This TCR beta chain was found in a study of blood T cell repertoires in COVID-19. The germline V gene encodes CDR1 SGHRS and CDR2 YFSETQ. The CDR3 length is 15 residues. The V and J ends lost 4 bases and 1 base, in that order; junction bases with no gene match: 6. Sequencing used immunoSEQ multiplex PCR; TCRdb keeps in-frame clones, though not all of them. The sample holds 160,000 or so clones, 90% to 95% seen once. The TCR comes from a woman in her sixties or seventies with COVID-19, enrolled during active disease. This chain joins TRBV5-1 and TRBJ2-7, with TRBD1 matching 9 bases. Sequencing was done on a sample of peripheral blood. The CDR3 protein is CASSHTGGASYEQYF. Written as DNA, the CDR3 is TGCGCCAGCAGCCATACAGGGGGCGCATCCTACGAGCAGTACTTC.